The following is a T cell receptor beta chain sequence with its context. No antigen is known for it. Sequenced by immunoSEQ multiplex PCR; TCRdb stores in-frame clones only, minus some. The data show approximately 15,000 clones, 80% seen once. Germline CDR1 SGHRS, CDR2 YFSETQ. The junction had 8 bases not matched to a gene; V was cut back by 6 bases and J by 6 bases. This CDR3 is 14 amino acids long. The data stem from a study of T cell repertoires in ileal Crohn's disease. Study at large: About half of patients got postoperative therapy: about twelve thiopurines, around 20 anti-TNF.

Findings and caveats of the study: Active smokers at surgery had more clonal expansions than non-smokers.

Sample: ileal tissue. The J gene is TRBJ2-1, the V gene TRBV5-1, with 8 bases that match TRBD2. This sequence originates from an adult with Crohn's disease. The CDR3 is CASMVGGAGNEQFF. The DNA of the CDR3 is TGCGCCAGCATGGTCGGGGGGGCCGGCAATGAGCAGTTCTTC. The full variable domain, with the rest looked up from reference TRBV5-1 and TRBJ2-1, is KAGVTQTPRYLIKTRGQQVTLSCSPISGHRSVSWYQQTPGQGLQFLFEYFSETQRNKGNFPGRFSGRQFSNSRSEMNVSTLELGDSALYLCASMVGGAGNEQFFGPGTRLTVL.